This entry features one TCR beta chain sequence. No antigen is known for it. The CDR3 spans 15 residues. V lost 6 bases and J 4 bases, leaving 16 bases between the germline ends. Germline lookup yields CDR1 MGHDK and CDR2 SYGVNS. The sample originates from a study of cytotoxic CD8 clonotypes in ibrutinib-treated CLL. At the level of the study: Partial responders around 24, complete 2; 12 progressed and approximately 15 stayed in remission by median around 68 months.

Findings of the study overall: Public clonotypes were uncommon and contracted or stayed stable on treatment. Progressing patients had sampling times that differed from those of sustained-remission patients. Upon ibrutinib response clonality rose, and upon progression it fell back toward baseline.

Libraries were prepared by immunoSEQ multiplex PCR; TCRdb keeps only in-frame clonotypes and omits some of them. There are roughly 250,000 clones in the sample; 70% occur only once, and roughly 14% lies in the top ten. The sequence derives from a human donor with chronic lymphocytic leukemia. The sequencing here drew on PBMCs, taken after 24 months of ibrutinib treatment. This rearrangement joins TRBV25-1 to TRBJ2-1, with D maybe TRBD2 (6 bases). The CDR3: CASRHTGTVYNEQFF. Here the CDR3 DNA reads TGTGCCAGCAGGCACACCGGGACTGTGTACAATGAGCAGTTCTTC.